The 9 T cell receptor beta chains in this list originate from one sample, sequenced in a study of shared clonotypes between healthy human individuals. Using immunoSEQ multiplex PCR, the repertoire was profiled, and TCRdb retains in-frame clones only, with some absent. The sample holds approximately 320,000 clones, approximately 79% seen once. Input material: memory CD4+ T cells sorted from blood. Subset specified: CD45RA-negative fraction. The receptor set was obtained from a man under 40 in good health.

The chain employs TRBV5-1 and TRBJ2-1, with TRBD2 matching over 11 bases. The CDR3 has 17 residues. J was trimmed by 0 bases and V by 7 bases; bases with no gene match: 9. Germline V gene lookup returns CDR1 SGHRS and CDR2 YFSETQ. CDR3 amino acids: CASGEISGRGSYNEQFF. The CDR3 DNA reads TGCGCCAGCGGAGAAATTAGCGGGAGGGGCTCCTACAATGAGCAGTTCTTC.

The chain combines TRBV11-3 with TRBJ2-2; D not certain. The V and J ends lost 6 bases and 7 bases respectively, with 9 bases between them. The germline V gene encodes CDR1 SGHNT and CDR2 YENEEA. This CDR3 has 12 residues. CDR3 loop: CASRNRGGELFF. As DNA, the CDR3 is TGTGCCAGCAGGAATCGCGGCGGGGAGCTGTTTTTT. The full variable domain, completed using reference TRBV11-3 and TRBJ2-2, is EAGVVQSPRYKIIEKKQPVAFWCNPISGHNTLYWYLQNLGQGPELLIRYENEEAVDDSQLPKDRFSAERLKGVDSTLKIQPAELGDSAVYLCASRNRGGELFFGEGSRLTVL.

The chain has TRBV5-4 and TRBJ2-3, with unresolved D. CDR3 length: 14 amino acids. Germline V gives CDR1 SGHNT, CDR2 YYREEE (reference sequence). Trimming shortened V by 1 base and J by 4 bases, and 10 bases separated the two germline ends. As DNA, the CDR3 is TGTGCCAGCAGCTTGTGGACGGGTGCAGATACGCAGTATTTT. As protein: CASSLWTGADTQYF.

This clone occurred a few times. This chain connects TRBV4-3 to TRBJ1-3; D possibly corresponds to TRBD1 (5 bases). Trimming removed 4 bases from V and 0 bases from J, with 16 bases in between. The length of the CDR3 is 17 residues. Germline V gene data show CDR1 as LGHNA and CDR2 as YSLEER. CDR3 region: CASSPSSTGLSGNTIYF. CDR3 DNA: TGCGCCAGCAGCCCCTCTTCCACGGGGCTCTCTGGAAACACCATATATTTT.

The chain's CDR3 is CASSYLGDEQYF. The CDR3 DNA reads as TGTGCCAGCAGTTATCTAGGGGACGAGCAGTACTTC. The J gene is TRBJ2-7, the V gene TRBV18; possible D gene TRBD1, 5 bases. The CDR3 runs to 12 residues. V lost 8 bases and J lost 5, with 13 bases in between. Germline V gene data show CDR1 as KGHSH and CDR2 as LQKENI. Supplemented by reference TRBV18 and TRBJ2-7, the full variable domain reads NAGVMQNPRHLVRRRGQEARLRCSPMKGHSHVYWYRQLPEEGLKFMVYLQKENIIDESGMPKERFSAEFPKEGPSILRIQQVVRGDSAAYFCASSYLGDEQYFGPGTRLTVT.

The V gene is TRBV28, the J gene TRBJ2-7; D is perhaps TRBD1 (5 bases). The ends were cut back, 3 bases at V and 5 bases at J, with 17 bases in the middle. Germline V gives CDR1 MDHEN, CDR2 SYDVKM. This CDR3 has 15 residues. In DNA, the CDR3 is TGTGCCAGCAGTTTTGTACGGCCTCAGGGCCACGAGCAGTACTTC. Protein sequence: CASSFVRPQGHEQYF.

J is TRBJ2-7 and V is TRBV2, with D maybe TRBD2 (5 bases). The V gene's germline CDR1 is SNHLY and CDR2 FYNNEI. Trimming took off 7 bases at V and 4 bases at J, with 14 bases between the two ends. The CDR3 contains 13 residues. This chain's CDR3 is CASTRTEKYEQYF. CDR3 in DNA: TGTGCCAGCACCCGGACTGAAAAGTACGAGCAGTACTTC.

The chain couples TRBV10-1 to TRBJ2-1; 8 positions agree with TRBD2. Germline assignment: CDR1 WNHNN and CDR2 SYGVQD (reference sequence). This CDR3 region has 13 residues. Trimming at V came to 8 bases and at J to 9 bases, leaving 9 bases not matched to a gene. The chain's CDR3 is CASAGTRTLEQFF. CDR3 DNA sequence: TGCGCCAGCGCCGGGACTAGGACCCTTGAGCAGTTCTTC.

V is TRBV27 and J is TRBJ2-5; the D is unclear. The assigned J gene may be wrong: the sequence end matches TRBJ2-7 better. This CDR3 has 12 amino acids. The germline gives CDR1 MNHEY, CDR2 SMNVEV (reference sequence). In DNA form, the CDR3 reads TGTGCCAGCAGAACGGCCACCTACGAGCAGTACTTC. Residues: CASRTATYEQYF.